Described below is a single TCR beta chain sequence and its context. This entry comes from a study of blood T cell repertoires in COVID-19. Whole-study context: Sites in the United States, Italy and Spain provided acute and convalescent COVID-19 samples. Sources were T cells, B-cell-depleted T cells, or PBMCs; the material itself was cDNA or gDNA.

Per the original methods: Estimation of nucleated cell counts was performed using reference gene primer amplification. TCRdb's table, derived via immunoSEQ multiplex PCR, lists solely in-frame clones and lacks some. V, J and clone size reflect that table, while D and trimming were determined from the DNA. The sample consists of roughly 60,000 clones, approximately 86% of them appearing once. The source of this sequence is a man in his forties with acute or convalescent COVID-19. The material sequenced was peripheral blood.

Written as DNA, the CDR3 is TGCGGGGCGATGAACACTGAAGCTTTCTTT. It specifies CGAMNTEAFF. This sequence joins TRBV29-1 and TRBJ1-1; D is possibly TRBD1 (5 bases). The CDR3 is 10 amino acids. Per the germline V gene, CDR1 is SQVTM and CDR2 is ANQGSEA.